This TCR beta chain was documented in a study of blood T cell repertoires in COVID-19 (TCRdb year 2020). For the wider study: Collaborator samples came from the United States, Italy and Spain and covered acute and convalescent phases of COVID-19. The prospective study material was composed of cDNA or gDNA derived from T cells, B-cell-depleted T cells, or PBMCs. Subjects who had been exposed to COVID-19, were actively infected with it, or had recovered from it provided the deeply sampled blood TCRbeta repertoires that made up the dataset. The repertoires were released in a freely available public database meant as a resource for research on the immune response to SARS-CoV-2. Samples were obtained from the ongoing ImmuneRACE study (first 160 participants) and from 1,254 subjects provided by 6 global collaborators. The sample metadata nearly always contained a de-identified subject ID, COVID-19 status, age in years and sex. Where available, HLA class I and class II types were taken from metadata supplied by the sample provider and were not determined by assay-based typing. What the research found in general, with its limitations: The quantity of clinical and demographic metadata differed by source and by participant and was supplied without curation.

Participants in the prospective study were enrolled through a virtual design, were aged roughly 18 to 95 years, and lived in 20 to 30 United States geographic areas. In the prospective study, participants were assigned to cohorts based on the clinical history participants reported in a screening survey and a study questionnaire. For ImmuneRACE Cohort 3, a participant was defined as recovered based on two consecutive negative NP/OP PCR tests, clearance by a healthcare professional, or resolution of symptoms. In the prospective study, whole blood, serum and a nasopharyngeal or oropharyngeal swab were collected from each participant by mobile phlebotomists. Additional blood draws and questionnaires over an approximately two-month period could optionally be provided by prospective study participants. Before DNA extraction, prospective study blood samples were shipped either frozen or at room temperature.

V ends up 5 bases short and J 7 bases short, with an unmatched junction base count of 9. The CDR3 contains 15 residues, cysteine and phenylalanine counted. The CDR3 DNA has 45 bases and is translated from base 1. CDR1 LNHDA and CDR2 SQIVND are derived from the germline V gene (reference sequence). With respect to this clone: What antigen it recognizes has not been identified. Within one base of it there is no much larger clone, and no base qualities were kept.

TCRbeta CDR3 regions were amplified from genomic DNA by means of the immunoSEQ Assay, a bias-controlled multiplex PCR. As for the authors' bioinformatics: Within the assay, amplification of reference gene primers was used to estimate how many nucleated cells each sample contained. To quantify the absolute abundance of each unique TCRbeta CDR3 rearrangement, sequence reads were collapsed and filtered. For each sample, productive Simpson clonality was calculated as the square root of Simpson's diversity index across productive rearrangements. TCRdb took this table from immuneACCESS and kept in-frame rearrangements with V and J called. Such tables lack part of the clones; where checked against another copy, unresolved V genes explain under half of the gap, and the rest is unexplained. Clone size and the V and J calls come from that table; the DNA yielded D and trimming. The sample has approximately 100,000 clones on record, approximately 83% of them singletons. Clones ranked in the top ten supply 2% to 3% of the sample.

The chain is assembled from TRBV19 and TRBJ2-1; 9 bases in the middle match TRBD2. The TCR sequence derives from a woman in her 50s who had recovered from COVID-19. Sequenced material: PBMCs or T cells enriched from blood (not recorded which). The CDR3 protein: CASSVLAGAGNEQFF. DNA sequence: TGTGCCAGTAGTGTCTTAGCGGGAGCAGGTAATGAGCAGTTCTTC.